This T cell receptor beta chain comes out of a study of molecular identifiers for immune sequencing clone quantification. Germline V gene sequence: CDR1 SGHKS, CDR2 YYEKEE (reference sequence). The CDR3 sequence is 13 residues long. V was cut by 0 bases and J by 5 bases, with 9 bases left in between. This clonotype has ten or more counts. TCRdb ran MiXCR on the PCR reads and lists one entry per CDR3 protein. The sample includes about 320,000 distinct CDR3 sequences, about 20% of them seen just once. Sequenced material: naive CD8+ T cells from blood, with Jurkat cell RNA spiked in. Subset here: FACS-sorted CD8+CD4-CCR7+CD45RA+ naive T cells. V is TRBV5-5 and J is TRBJ2-7; D is unresolved. This receptor was obtained from a human donor in good health. Some libraries in this study had Jurkat cell RNA spiked in. The CDR3, as DNA: TGTGCCAGCAGCTTGGATGTCCCCCACGAGCAGTACTTC. This translates into CASSLDVPHEQYF.